Listed here are 29 T cell receptor beta chains from one sample, sequenced in a study of T cell responses to AZD1222 COVID-19 vaccine. Using immunoSEQ multiplex PCR, the repertoire was profiled, and TCRdb retains in-frame clones only, with some absent. Of approximately 94,000 clones listed, about 85% are singletons. This specimen was peripheral blood, taken on day 0 of AZD1222 vaccination. The receptors derive from an adult in good health.

This clone is a singleton in its sample. The CDR3 reads CASSPGAPNTEAFF. For the CDR3, the DNA is TGTGCCAGCAGCCCGGGGGCGCCTAACACTGAAGCTTTCTTT. The rearrangement joins TRBV5-5 to TRBJ1-1, with D possibly TRBD1 on 6 matching bases. Trimming pared 4 bases from V and 2 bases from J, leaving 12 bases between. Germline assignment: CDR1 SGHKS and CDR2 YYEKEE (reference sequence). The CDR3 is 14 residues long.

The genes are TRBV4-2 and TRBJ2-7; 9 bases line up with TRBD2. J lost 6 bases, V lost 3 bases, and 12 bases had no gene match. Per germline, CDR1 LGHNA and CDR2 YNFKEQ. This CDR3 contains 16 residues. The CDR3 sequence is CASSHLSGGRDGEQYF. The CDR3 nucleotides are TGTGCCAGCAGCCACCTTTCGGGCGGGAGGGACGGCGAGCAGTACTTC.

This sequence joins TRBV28 and TRBJ1-1, with D possibly TRBD1 on 5 matching bases. The germline V and J ends were trimmed by 8 bases and 7 bases, with 11 bases remaining between them. The CDR3 contains 11 residues. The germline V gene has CDR1 MDHEN and CDR2 SYDVKM. The CDR3 here is CASGLGVEAFF. DNA for the CDR3: TGTGCCAGCGGGTTGGGGGTTGAAGCTTTCTTT.

This chain links TRBV30 with TRBJ2-3; D possibly corresponds to TRBD1 (6 bases). The CDR3 totals 14 residues. Germline V gives CDR1 GTSNPN, CDR2 SVGIG (reference sequence). Trimming stripped 2 bases from V and 6 bases from J, with 15 bases between. The CDR3 here is CAWSRGRGTDTQYF. DNA of the CDR3: TGTGCCTGGAGTAGGGGAAGGGGGACGGATACGCAGTATTTT.

This clone was seen a few times. The chain carries TRBV18 and TRBJ1-2, with TRBD1 matching over 9 bases. The trim removed 5 bases at V and 1 base at J, leaving 5 bases unmatched. The CDR3 contains 15 residues. Germline CDR1 KGHSH, CDR2 LQKENI. The DNA of the CDR3 is TGTGCCAGCTCAGCGGGACAGGGTCATAACTATGGCTACACCTTC. The encoded protein is CASSAGQGHNYGYTF.

The chain joins TRBV9 to TRBJ2-2; D possibly corresponds to TRBD2 (6 bases). Looked up from germline, CDR1 is SGDLS and CDR2 is YYNGEE. V lost 6 bases and J lost 2, with 11 bases in between. The CDR3 has 14 residues. CDR3 residues: CASTAGPNTGELFF. The CDR3 DNA is TGTGCCAGCACCGCGGGACCTAACACCGGGGAGCTGTTTTTT. Looking up the rest from reference TRBV9 and TRBJ2-2 gives the full variable domain: DSGVTQTPKHLITATGQRVTLRCSPRSGDLSVYWYQQSLDQGLQFLIQYYNGEERAKGNILERFSAQQFPDLHSELNLSSLELGDSALYFCASTAGPNTGELFFGEGSRLTVL.

The chain combines TRBV9 with TRBJ1-5; TRBD1 agrees at 9 bases. The V and J ends lost 1 base and 0 bases, in that order; junction bases with no gene match: 11. Germline CDR1 reads SGDLS; CDR2 reads YYNGEE. This CDR3 is 19 amino acids long. The CDR3 region has the DNA TGTGCCAGCAGCGTATCATGTTTCGGGGACAGGGCTAGCAATCAGCCCCAGCATTTT. Protein product: CASSVSCFGDRASNQPQHF.

About this clone: At one end, the junction sequence differs from germline, possibly due to a read error. The chain is built from TRBV7-2 and TRBJ1-1, with no clear D. CDR3 length: 11 amino acids. Germline values: CDR1 SGHTA, CDR2 FQGNSA. For the CDR3, the DNA is TGTGCCAGCAGCTTAGACACCGAAGCTTTCTTT. This translates into CASSLDTEAFF.

The rearrangement links TRBV7-3 to TRBJ2-2; 7 bases are a match to TRBD2. V dropped 5 bases and J dropped 5; count of bases not matched to a gene: 5. This CDR3 has 14 amino acids. CDR1 is SGHTA and CDR2 is FQGTGA in the germline V gene. DNA for the CDR3: TGTGCCAGCAGCCACACTAGCGCAACCGGGGAGCTGTTTTTT. Translating gives CASSHTSATGELFF.

J is TRBJ2-7 and V is TRBV3-1 (or the pseudogene TRBV3-2); 7 nucleotides line up with TRBD2. Per germline, CDR1 LGHDT and CDR2 YNNKEL (reference sequence). This CDR3 has 15 residues. The ends lost 3 bases at V and 0 bases at J; junction bases unmatched: 5. The CDR3 protein is CASSHGLVSSYEQYF. In nucleotides, the CDR3 is TGTGCCAGCAGCCATGGACTAGTGAGCTCCTACGAGCAGTACTTC.

The V and J genes are TRBV19 and TRBJ1-1; TRBD1 is a possible D gene (6 bases). The CDR3 spans 14 residues. The germline CDR1 and CDR2 sequences are LNHDA and SQIVND (reference sequence). V was cut by 8 bases and J by 3 bases, with 16 bases left in between. This chain's CDR3 is CASAHREGDTEAFF. The CDR3 nucleotides read TGTGCCAGTGCCCACAGGGAGGGGGACACTGAAGCTTTCTTT. Full variable domain (missing parts from reference TRBV19 and TRBJ1-1): DGGITQSPKYLFRKEGQNVTLSCEQNLNHDAMYWYRQDPGQGLRLIYYSQIVNDFQKGDIAEGYSVSREKKESFPLTVTSAQKNPTAFYLCASAHREGDTEAFFGQGTRLTVV.

This sequence joins TRBV6-5 and TRBJ1-5; TRBD1 is a possible D gene (6 bases). Trimming took off 8 bases at V and 6 bases at J, with 14 bases between the two ends. The germline CDR1 and CDR2 sequences are MNHEY and SVGAGI. This CDR3 is 13 amino acids long. CDR3 coding DNA: TGTGCCAGCCGTAACAGGGTAGGTCAGCCCCAGCATTTT. Translation: CASRNRVGQPQHF.

This clone was seen a handful of times. The chain carries TRBV4-2 and TRBJ1-2, with 7 bases lining up with TRBD1. V was pared by 1 base and J by 8 bases, with 7 bases of the junction left unmatched. Germline V gene data show CDR1 as LGHNA and CDR2 as YNFKEQ. This CDR3 contains 14 residues. The CDR3, as DNA: TGTGCCAGCAGCCAAGTCGACAGGGCAAGGGGCTACACCTTC. Translating it yields CASSQVDRARGYTF.

The chain is built from TRBV4-1 and TRBJ2-3; D is perhaps TRBD1 (5 bases). The CDR3 contains 16 residues. Trimming removed 5 bases at V and 2 bases at J, with 17 bases between. Per germline, CDR1 MGHRA and CDR2 YSYEKL. The CDR3 DNA follows: TGCGCCAGCAGCAAGACGCCAGGGATCGACACAGATACGCAGTATTTT. Translation: CASSKTPGIDTDTQYF.

The chain employs TRBV5-1 and TRBJ2-7; a possible D gene is TRBD2 (5 bases). This CDR3 spans 13 amino acids. Germline assignment: CDR1 SGHRS and CDR2 YFSETQ. The germline V and J ends were trimmed by 3 bases and 3 bases, with 10 bases remaining between them. DNA of the CDR3: TGCGCCAGCAGCTGGGATGGAGGCTACGAGCAGTACTTC. Its protein product is CASSWDGGYEQYF.

The chain combines TRBV24-1 with TRBJ1-1, with TRBD1 matching over 7 bases. The CDR3 totals 13 residues. Looked up from germline, CDR1 is KGHDR and CDR2 is SFDVKD. V lost 5 bases and J lost 4; bases outside the gene matches: 3. CDR3 protein: CATSVGGGTEAFF. The CDR3 region has the DNA TGTGCCACCAGTGTAGGGGGCGGCACTGAAGCTTTCTTT.

The genes are TRBV6-2 or TRBV6-3 and TRBJ1-5, with TRBD1 identical over 7 bases. The germline gives CDR1 MNHEY, CDR2 SVGEGT. The length of the CDR3 is 17 residues. The J segment lost 7 bases and the V segment lost 2 bases, leaving 14 bases of the junction unmatched. This CDR3 reads CASSYPVGQPLGQPQHF. CDR3 in DNA: TGTGCCAGCAGTTACCCAGTGGGACAGCCTTTAGGGCAGCCCCAGCATTTT.

The chain employs TRBV28 and TRBJ1-1, with D tentatively TRBD1 (6 bases). The CDR3 is 16 residues long. V lost 4 bases to trimming and J lost 0 bases, with 15 bases between them. Germline CDR1 MDHEN, CDR2 SYDVKM. CDR3: CASSWGDGQLNTEAFF. CDR3 DNA: TGTGCCAGCAGTTGGGGCGATGGACAGTTGAACACTGAAGCTTTCTTT.

The V and J genes are TRBV12-5 and TRBJ1-1; TRBD1 matches 8 bases. V was pared by 3 bases and J by 0 bases, with 18 bases of the junction left unmatched. The CDR3 contains 20 residues. Germline lookup yields CDR1 LGHNT and CDR2 FRNRAP. The CDR3 sequence is CASGLTIRTGRRGMNTEAFF. The CDR3 nucleotides read TGTGCTAGTGGTTTAACGATAAGGACAGGGCGGCGCGGTATGAACACTGAAGCTTTCTTT.

The chain couples TRBV30 to TRBJ1-1; TRBD1 matches 11 bases. CDR1 and CDR2 (germline): GTSNPN, SVGIG (reference sequence). This CDR3 spans 12 amino acids. V was clipped by 5 bases and J by 6 bases; unmatched bases: 2. The chain's CDR3 is CAWGQGAAEAFF. DNA for the CDR3: TGTGCCTGGGGACAGGGGGCCGCTGAAGCTTTCTTT.

CDR3 nucleotides: TGTGCCAGCATCGTAATAGCGGGAGGAACAGATACGCAGTATTTT. As protein: CASIVIAGGTDTQYF. The chain recombines TRBV7-2 with TRBJ2-3, with 10 bases matching TRBD2. The CDR3 extends over 15 amino acids. Germline-derived CDR1 and CDR2 are SGHTA and FQGNSA. Germline trimming cut 7 bases from V and 3 bases from J; bases unmatched to any gene: 7.

DNA for the CDR3: TGTGCCAGCAGCGTAGCACTGAACACTGAAGCTTTCTTT. Its protein is CASSVALNTEAFF. This chain connects TRBV9 to TRBJ1-1; D remains ambiguous. The ends were cut back, 0 bases at V and 0 bases at J, with 3 bases in the middle. The CDR3 loop spans 13 amino acids. Per the germline V gene, CDR1 is SGDLS and CDR2 is YYNGEE. Full variable domain (missing parts from reference TRBV9 and TRBJ1-1): DSGVTQTPKHLITATGQRVTLRCSPRSGDLSVYWYQQSLDQGLQFLIQYYNGEERAKGNILERFSAQQFPDLHSELNLSSLELGDSALYFCASSVALNTEAFFGQGTRLTVV.

The chain is built from TRBV5-1 and TRBJ2-7, with D perhaps TRBD2 (5 bases). This CDR3 has 16 amino acids. The V end was cut by 0 bases, the J end by 1 base, with 14 bases between. Germline CDR1 SGHRS, CDR2 YFSETQ. CDR3 loop: CASSLEVASGSYEQYF. DNA of the CDR3: TGCGCCAGCAGCTTGGAAGTGGCGTCGGGATCCTACGAGCAGTACTTC. Together with reference TRBV5-1 and TRBJ2-7, the CDR3 gives the full variable domain: KAGVTQTPRYLIKTRGQQVTLSCSPISGHRSVSWYQQTPGQGLQFLFEYFSETQRNKGNFPGRFSGRQFSNSRSEMNVSTLELGDSALYLCASSLEVASGSYEQYFGPGTRLTVT.

This rearrangement joins TRBV4-1 to TRBJ1-1; TRBD1 matches at 10 bases. CDR3 size: 18 residues. CDR1 is MGHRA and CDR2 is YSYEKL in the germline V gene. Unmatched junction bases numbered 12, after V lost 0 bases and J lost 5 bases. CDR3 DNA: TGCGCCAGCAGCCAAGAGTTTGTAGGGGACAGGGGAAGTACTGAAGCTTTCTTT. Translating gives CASSQEFVGDRGSTEAFF.

The chain recombines TRBV27 with TRBJ2-7; 13 positions match TRBD2. CDR1 and CDR2 from the germline V gene are MNHEY and SMNVEV (reference sequence). The CDR3 is 16 residues long. V was pared by 2 bases and J by 4 bases, with 5 bases of the junction left unmatched. The DNA of the CDR3 is TGTGCCAGCAGTTTAGAGGGGACTAGCGGGATTTACGAGCAGTACTTC. Translated: CASSLEGTSGIYEQYF.

The rearrangement uses TRBV2 and TRBJ2-6; D may be TRBD1 or TRBD2 (6 bases each). The CDR3 is 17 residues long. Trimming took 2 bases from V and 3 from J, leaving 14 bases between them. From germline, CDR1 is SNHLY and CDR2 FYNNEI. CDR3 protein: CASSEPQGTYGANVLTF. Here the CDR3 DNA reads TGTGCCAGCAGTGAACCCCAGGGGACTTATGGGGCCAACGTCCTGACTTTC. Full variable domain (outside the CDR3, taken from reference TRBV2 and TRBJ2-6): EPEVTQTPSHQVTQMGQEVILRCVPISNHLYFYWYRQILGQKVEFLVSFYNNEISEKSEIFDDQFSVERPDGSNFTLKIRSTKLEDSAMYFCASSEPQGTYGANVLTFGAGSRLTVL.

The gene calls are TRBV20-1 and TRBJ2-7; no clear D. The CDR3 is made up of 11 amino acids. The V end was cut by 5 bases, the J end by 6 bases, with 11 bases between. Germline CDR1 reads DFQATT; CDR2 reads SNEGSKA (reference sequence). CDR3 loop: CSALHVGEQYF. In nucleotides, the CDR3 is TGCAGTGCTCTCCATGTGGGCGAGCAGTACTTC.

The chain recombines TRBV5-8 with TRBJ1-6; 8 bases map to TRBD1. The V and J ends lost 0 bases and 11 bases, in that order; junction bases with no gene match: 10. Germline V gene sequence: CDR1 SGHTS, CDR2 YDEGEE. This CDR3 has 16 amino acids. DNA for the CDR3: TGTGCCAGCAGCTTGGTGGCCGGGACAGGAAGGACACCCCTCCACTTT. This sequence encodes CASSLVAGTGRTPLHF. Full variable domain (remainder filled in from reference TRBV5-8 and TRBJ1-6): EAGVTQSPTHLIKTRGQQATLRCSPISGHTSVYWYQQALGLGLQFLLWYDEGEERNRGNFPPRFSGRQFPNYSSELNVNALELEDSALYLCASSLVAGTGRTPLHFGNGTRLTVT.

This clone occurred a few times. V is TRBV19 and J is TRBJ2-3; D is uncertain. CDR3 length: 14 residues. Trimming removed 4 bases at V and 2 bases at J, with 10 bases between. Germline V gives CDR1 LNHDA, CDR2 SQIVND (reference sequence). The chain's CDR3 is CASSRASSTDTQYF. CDR3 DNA: TGTGCCAGTAGTAGGGCTAGTTCCACAGATACGCAGTATTTT. Based on the CDR3 plus reference TRBV19 and TRBJ2-3, the full variable domain is DGGITQSPKYLFRKEGQNVTLSCEQNLNHDAMYWYRQDPGQGLRLIYYSQIVNDFQKGDIAEGYSVSREKKESFPLTVTSAQKNPTAFYLCASSRASSTDTQYFGPGTRLTVL.